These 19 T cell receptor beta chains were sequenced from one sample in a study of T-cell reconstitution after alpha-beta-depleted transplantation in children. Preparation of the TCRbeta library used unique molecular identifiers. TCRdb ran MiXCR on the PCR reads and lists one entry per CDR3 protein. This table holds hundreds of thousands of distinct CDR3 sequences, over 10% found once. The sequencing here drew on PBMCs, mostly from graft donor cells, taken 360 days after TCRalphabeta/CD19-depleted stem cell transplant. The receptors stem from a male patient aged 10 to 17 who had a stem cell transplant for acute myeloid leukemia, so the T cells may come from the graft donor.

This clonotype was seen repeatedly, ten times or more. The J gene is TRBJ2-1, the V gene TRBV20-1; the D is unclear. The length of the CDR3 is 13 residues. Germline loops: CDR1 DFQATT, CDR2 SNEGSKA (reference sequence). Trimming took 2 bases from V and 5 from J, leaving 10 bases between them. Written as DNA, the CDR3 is TGCAGTGCTAGACACTCCCTTCACAATGAGCAGTTCTTC. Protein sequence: CSARHSLHNEQFF.

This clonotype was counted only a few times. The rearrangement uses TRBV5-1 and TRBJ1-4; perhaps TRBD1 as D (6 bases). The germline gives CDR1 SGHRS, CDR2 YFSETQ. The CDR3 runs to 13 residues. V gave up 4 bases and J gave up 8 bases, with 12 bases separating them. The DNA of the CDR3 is TGCGCCAGCAGCGGACAGACCGGGGAAAAACTGTTTTTT. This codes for CASSGQTGEKLFF.

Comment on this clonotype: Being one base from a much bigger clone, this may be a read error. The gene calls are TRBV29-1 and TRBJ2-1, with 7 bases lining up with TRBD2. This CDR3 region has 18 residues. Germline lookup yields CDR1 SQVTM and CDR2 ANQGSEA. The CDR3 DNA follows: TGCAGCGTACTACGGTATCACGTCGGGGGGACGGATTACAATGAGCTGTTCTTC. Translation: CSVLRYHVGGTDYNELFF.

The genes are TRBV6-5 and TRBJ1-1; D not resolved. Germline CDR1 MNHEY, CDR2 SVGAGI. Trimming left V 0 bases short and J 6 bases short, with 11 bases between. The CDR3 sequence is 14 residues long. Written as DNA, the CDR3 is TGTGCCAGCAGTTACTCGACCGCCGCCCCTGAAGCTTTCTTT. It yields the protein CASSYSTAAPEAFF.

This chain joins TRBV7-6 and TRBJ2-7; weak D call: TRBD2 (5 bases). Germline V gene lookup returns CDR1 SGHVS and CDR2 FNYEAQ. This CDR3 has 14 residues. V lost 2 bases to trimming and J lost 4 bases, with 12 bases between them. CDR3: CASSLLGSGYEQYF. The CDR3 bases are TGTGCCAGCAGCTTACTAGGGTCGGGGTACGAGCAGTACTTC.

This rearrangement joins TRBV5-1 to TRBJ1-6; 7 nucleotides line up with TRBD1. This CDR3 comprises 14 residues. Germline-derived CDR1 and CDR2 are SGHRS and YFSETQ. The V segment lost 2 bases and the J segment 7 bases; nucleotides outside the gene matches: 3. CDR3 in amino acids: CASSFGQDNSPLHF. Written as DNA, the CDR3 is TGCGCCAGCAGCTTCGGACAGGACAATTCACCCCTCCACTTT.

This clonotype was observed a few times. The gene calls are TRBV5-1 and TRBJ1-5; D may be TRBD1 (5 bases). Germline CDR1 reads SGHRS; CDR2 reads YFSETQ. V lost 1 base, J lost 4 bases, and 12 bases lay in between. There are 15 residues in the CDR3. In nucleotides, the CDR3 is TGCGCCAGCAGCTTGATTGGGGCCGCGAATCAGCCCCAGCATTTT. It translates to CASSLIGAANQPQHF.

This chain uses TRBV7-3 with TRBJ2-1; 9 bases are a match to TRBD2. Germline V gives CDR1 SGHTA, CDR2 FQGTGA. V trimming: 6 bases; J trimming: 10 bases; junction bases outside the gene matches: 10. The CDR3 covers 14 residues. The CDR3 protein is CASSPAGGLSEQFF. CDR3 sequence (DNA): TGTGCCAGCAGTCCAGCGGGAGGTTTATCGGAGCAGTTCTTC.

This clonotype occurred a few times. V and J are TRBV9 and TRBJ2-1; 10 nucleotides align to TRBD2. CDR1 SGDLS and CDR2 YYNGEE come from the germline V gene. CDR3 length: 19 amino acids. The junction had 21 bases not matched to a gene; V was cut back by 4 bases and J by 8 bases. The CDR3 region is CASSLGTARPGLASDEQFF. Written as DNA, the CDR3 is TGTGCCAGCAGCCTCGGGACAGCGAGACCGGGACTAGCGTCCGATGAGCAGTTCTTC.

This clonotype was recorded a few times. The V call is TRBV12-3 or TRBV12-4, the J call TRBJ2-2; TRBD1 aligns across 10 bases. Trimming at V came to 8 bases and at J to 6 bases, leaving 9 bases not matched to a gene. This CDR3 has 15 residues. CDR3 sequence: CASWGGQGLPGELFF. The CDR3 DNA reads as TGTGCCAGCTGGGGGGGACAGGGGTTACCCGGGGAGCTGTTTTTT.

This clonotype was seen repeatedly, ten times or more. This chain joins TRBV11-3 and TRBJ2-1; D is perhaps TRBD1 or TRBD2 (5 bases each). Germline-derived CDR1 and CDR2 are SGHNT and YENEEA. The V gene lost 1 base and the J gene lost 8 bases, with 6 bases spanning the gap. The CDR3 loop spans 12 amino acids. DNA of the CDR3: TGTGCCAGCAGCTTAGTGGGGGATGAGCAGTTCTTC. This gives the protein CASSLVGDEQFF. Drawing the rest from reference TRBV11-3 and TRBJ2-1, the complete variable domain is EAGVVQSPRYKIIEKKQPVAFWCNPISGHNTLYWYLQNLGQGPELLIRYENEEAVDDSQLPKDRFSAERLKGVDSTLKIQPAELGDSAVYLCASSLVGDEQFFGPGTRLTVL.

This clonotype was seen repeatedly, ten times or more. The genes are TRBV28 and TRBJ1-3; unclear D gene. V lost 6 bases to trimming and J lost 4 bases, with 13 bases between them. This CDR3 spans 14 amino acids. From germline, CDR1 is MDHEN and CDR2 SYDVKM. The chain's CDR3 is CASRYIAEGNTIYF. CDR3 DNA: TGTGCCAGCAGATATATAGCGGAAGGAAACACCATATATTTT.

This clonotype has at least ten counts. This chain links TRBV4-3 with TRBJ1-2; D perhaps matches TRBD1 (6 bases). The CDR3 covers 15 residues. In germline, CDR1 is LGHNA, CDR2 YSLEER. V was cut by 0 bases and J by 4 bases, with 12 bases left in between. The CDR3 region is CASSQDARGGYGYTF. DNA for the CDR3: TGCGCCAGCAGCCAAGATGCCAGGGGCGGCTATGGCTACACCTTC.

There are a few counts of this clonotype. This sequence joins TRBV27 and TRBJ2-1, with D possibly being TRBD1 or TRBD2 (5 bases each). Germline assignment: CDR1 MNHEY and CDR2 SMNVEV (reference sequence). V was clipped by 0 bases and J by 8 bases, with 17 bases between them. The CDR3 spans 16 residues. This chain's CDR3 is CASSLSGASSVHEQFF. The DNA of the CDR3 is TGTGCCAGCAGTTTATCCGGGGCCTCGTCAGTCCATGAGCAGTTCTTC.

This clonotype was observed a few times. The CDR3: CASSPGVAGNEQFF. CDR3 DNA sequence: TGTGCCAGCAGTCCCGGGGTAGCGGGCAATGAGCAGTTCTTC. The rearrangement joins TRBV12-3 or TRBV12-4 to TRBJ2-1; 7 bases match TRBD2. V shed 5 bases, J shed 6 bases, and the junction held 7 bases outside the gene matches. This CDR3 has 14 residues.

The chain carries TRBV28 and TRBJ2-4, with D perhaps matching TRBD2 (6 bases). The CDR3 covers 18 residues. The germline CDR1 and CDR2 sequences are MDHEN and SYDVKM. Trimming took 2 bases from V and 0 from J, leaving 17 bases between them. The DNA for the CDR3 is TGTGCCAGCAGTTTACGGTACAGGAGGGAGTTAGCCAAAAACATTCAGTACTTC. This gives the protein CASSLRYRRELAKNIQYF.

The DNA for the CDR3 is TGCAGCGTTGAAGATAGCCCTTGGGGTAGCAACGAGCAGTACTTC. Protein sequence: CSVEDSPWGSNEQYF. The J gene is TRBJ2-7, the V gene TRBV29-1; D call uncertain. CDR3 length: 15 amino acids. V dropped 0 bases and J dropped 5 bases, with 17 bases sitting between them. Germline assignment: CDR1 SQVTM and CDR2 ANQGSEA.

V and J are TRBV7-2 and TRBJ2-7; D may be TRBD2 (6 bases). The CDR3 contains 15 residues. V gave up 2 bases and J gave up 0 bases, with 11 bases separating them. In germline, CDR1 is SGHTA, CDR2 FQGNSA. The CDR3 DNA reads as TGTGCCAGCAGCTTAAGTGGCGGGGACTCCTACGAGCAGTACTTC. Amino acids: CASSLSGGDSYEQYF. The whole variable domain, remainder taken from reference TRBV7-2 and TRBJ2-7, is GAGVSQSPSNKVTEKGKDVELRCDPISGHTALYWYRQSLGQGLEFLIYFQGNSAPDKSGLPSDRFSAERTGGSVSTLTIQRTQQEDSAVYLCASSLSGGDSYEQYFGPGTRLTVT.

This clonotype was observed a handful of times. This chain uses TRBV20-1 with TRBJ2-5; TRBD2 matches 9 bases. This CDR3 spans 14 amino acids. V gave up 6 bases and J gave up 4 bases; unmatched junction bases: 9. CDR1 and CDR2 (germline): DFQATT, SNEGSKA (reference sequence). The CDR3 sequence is CSANPGLAIETQYF. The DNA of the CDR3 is TGCAGTGCGAACCCCGGACTAGCGATAGAGACCCAGTACTTC.